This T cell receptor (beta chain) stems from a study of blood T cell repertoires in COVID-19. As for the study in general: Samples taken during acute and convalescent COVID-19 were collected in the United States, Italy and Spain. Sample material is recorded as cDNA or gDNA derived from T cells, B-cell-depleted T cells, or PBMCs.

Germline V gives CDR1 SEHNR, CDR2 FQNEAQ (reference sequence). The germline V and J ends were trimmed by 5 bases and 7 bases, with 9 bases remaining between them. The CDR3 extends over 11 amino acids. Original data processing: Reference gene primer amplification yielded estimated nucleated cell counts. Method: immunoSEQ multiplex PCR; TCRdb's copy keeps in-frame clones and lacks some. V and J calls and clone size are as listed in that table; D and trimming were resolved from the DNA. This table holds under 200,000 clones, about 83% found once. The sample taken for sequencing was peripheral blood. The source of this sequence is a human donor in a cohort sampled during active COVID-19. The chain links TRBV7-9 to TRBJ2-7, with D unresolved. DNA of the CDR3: TGTGCCAGCAGCCGAGCCCTGGAGCAGTACTTC. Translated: CASSRALEQYF.